This T cell receptor beta chain was sequenced in a study of T cell responses to AZD1222 COVID-19 vaccine. Study conclusions and caveats: Donors were mostly white British, more females; clonal diversity possibly underestimated. The study sampled repertoires only after the peak T cell response. Increases in Spike-specific TCR breadth and depth were seen after two AZD1222 doses.

A remark on this clone: What it binds is unknown.

Trimming cost V 4 bases and J 4 bases; bases outside gene matches: 7. CDR3 length: 15 amino acids. Germline-derived CDR1 and CDR2 are SGHKS and YYEKEE (reference sequence). The repertoire was sequenced with immunoSEQ multiplex PCR; TCRdb's copy has only in-frame clones and lacks some. The sample carries some 150,000 clones, 80% to 90% recorded once. Pooling was applied to second doses at about 4 or about 12 weeks. The specimen comprised peripheral blood, sampled 28 days after the second AZD1222 dose. The sequence was obtained from an adult who received the AZD1222 COVID-19 vaccine. The chain combines TRBV5-5 with TRBJ2-1; TRBD2 agrees at 8 bases. CDR3 nucleotide sequence: TGTGCCAGCAGCGGTATAGCGGGAAATTACAATGAGCAGTTCTTC. It specifies CASSGIAGNYNEQFF.